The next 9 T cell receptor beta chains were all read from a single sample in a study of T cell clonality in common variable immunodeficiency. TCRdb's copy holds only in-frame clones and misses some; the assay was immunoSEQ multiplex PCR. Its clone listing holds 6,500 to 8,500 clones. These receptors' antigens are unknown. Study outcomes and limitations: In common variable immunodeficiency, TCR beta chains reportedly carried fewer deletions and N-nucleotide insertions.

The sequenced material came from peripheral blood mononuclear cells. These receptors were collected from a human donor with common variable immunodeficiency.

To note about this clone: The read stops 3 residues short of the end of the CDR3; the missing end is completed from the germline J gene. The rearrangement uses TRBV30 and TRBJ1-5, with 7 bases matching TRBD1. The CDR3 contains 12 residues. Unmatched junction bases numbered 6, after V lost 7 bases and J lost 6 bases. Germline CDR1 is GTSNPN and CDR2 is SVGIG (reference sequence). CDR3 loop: CASGAGGQPQHF. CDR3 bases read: TGTGCCTCCGGGGCAGGGGGTCAGCCC.

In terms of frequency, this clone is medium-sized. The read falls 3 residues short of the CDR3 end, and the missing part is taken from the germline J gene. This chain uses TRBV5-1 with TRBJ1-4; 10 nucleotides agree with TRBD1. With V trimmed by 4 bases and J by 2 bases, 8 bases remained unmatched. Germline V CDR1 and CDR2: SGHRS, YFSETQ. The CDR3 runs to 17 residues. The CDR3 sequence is CASSRQGARETNEKLFF. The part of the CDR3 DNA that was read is TGCGCCAGCAGCCGACAGGGGGCGAGAGAGACTAATGAAAAA. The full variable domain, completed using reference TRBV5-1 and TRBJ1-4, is KAGVTQTPRYLIKTRGQQVTLSCSPISGHRSVSWYQQTPGQGLQFLFEYFSETQRNKGNFPGRFSGRQFSNSRSEMNVSTLELGDSALYLCASSRQGARETNEKLFFGSGTQLSVL.

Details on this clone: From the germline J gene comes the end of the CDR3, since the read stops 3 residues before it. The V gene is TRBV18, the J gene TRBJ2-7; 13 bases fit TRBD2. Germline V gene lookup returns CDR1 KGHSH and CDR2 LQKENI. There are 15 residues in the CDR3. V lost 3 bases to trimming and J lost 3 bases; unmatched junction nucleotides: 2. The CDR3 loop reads CASSPGTSGVYEQYF. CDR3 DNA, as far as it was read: TGTGCCAGCTCACCGGGGACTAGCGGGGTCTACGAG.

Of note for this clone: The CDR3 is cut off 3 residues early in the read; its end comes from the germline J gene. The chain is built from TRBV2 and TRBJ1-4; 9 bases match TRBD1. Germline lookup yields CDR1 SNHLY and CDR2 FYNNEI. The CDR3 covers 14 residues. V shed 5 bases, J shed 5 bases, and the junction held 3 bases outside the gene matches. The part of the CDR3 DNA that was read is TGTGCCAGCAGTCCAGACAGGGGGAATGAAAAA. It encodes CASSPDRGNEK. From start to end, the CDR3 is CASSPDRGNEKLFF.

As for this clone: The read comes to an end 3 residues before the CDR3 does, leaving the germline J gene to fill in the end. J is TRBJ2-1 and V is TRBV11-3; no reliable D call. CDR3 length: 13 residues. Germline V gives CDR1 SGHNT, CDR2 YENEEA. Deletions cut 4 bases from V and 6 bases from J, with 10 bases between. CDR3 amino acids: CASSSPTSNEQFF. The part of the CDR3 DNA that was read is TGTGCCAGCAGCTCCCCGACAAGCAATGAG.

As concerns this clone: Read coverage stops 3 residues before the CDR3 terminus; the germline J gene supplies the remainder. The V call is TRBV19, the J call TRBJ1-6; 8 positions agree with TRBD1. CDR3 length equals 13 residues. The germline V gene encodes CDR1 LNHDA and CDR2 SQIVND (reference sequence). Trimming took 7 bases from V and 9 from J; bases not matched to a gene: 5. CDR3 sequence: CASTGQGRSPLHF. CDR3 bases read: TGTGCCAGTACCGGACAGGGACGTTCACCC.

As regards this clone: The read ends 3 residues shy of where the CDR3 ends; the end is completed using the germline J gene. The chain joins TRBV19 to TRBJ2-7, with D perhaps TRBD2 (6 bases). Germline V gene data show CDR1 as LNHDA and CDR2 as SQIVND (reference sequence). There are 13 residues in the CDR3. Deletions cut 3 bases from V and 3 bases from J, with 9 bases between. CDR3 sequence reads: CASSMEGFYEQYF. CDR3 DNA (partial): TGTGCCAGTAGTATGGAGGGGTTCTACGAG. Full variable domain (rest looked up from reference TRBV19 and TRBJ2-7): DGGITQSPKYLFRKEGQNVTLSCEQNLNHDAMYWYRQDPGQGLRLIYYSQIVNDFQKGDIAEGYSVSREKKESFPLTVTSAQKNPTAFYLCASSMEGFYEQYFGPGTRLTVT.

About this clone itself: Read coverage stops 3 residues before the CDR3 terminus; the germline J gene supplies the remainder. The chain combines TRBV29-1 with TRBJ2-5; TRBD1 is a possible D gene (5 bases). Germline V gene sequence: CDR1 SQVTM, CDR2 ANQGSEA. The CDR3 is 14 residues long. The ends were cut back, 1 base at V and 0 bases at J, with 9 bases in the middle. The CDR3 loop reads CSVEGGSYQETQYF. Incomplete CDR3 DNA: TGCAGCGTTGAAGGGGGCAGCTACCAAGAGACC.

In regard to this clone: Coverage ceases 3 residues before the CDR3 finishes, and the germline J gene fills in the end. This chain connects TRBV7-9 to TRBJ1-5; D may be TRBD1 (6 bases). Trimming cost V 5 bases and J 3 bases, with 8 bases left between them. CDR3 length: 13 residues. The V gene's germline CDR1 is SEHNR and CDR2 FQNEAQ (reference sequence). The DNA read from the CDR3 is TGTGCCAGCAGCGGACAGCTCAATCAGCCC. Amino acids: CASSGQLNQP. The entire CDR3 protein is CASSGQLNQPQHF.